A selection of T cell receptor beta chains follows, all from one sample in a study of CXCR3-negative and CXCR3-positive naive CD8 T cells. From its re-call of the 5' RACE reads, TCRdb lists each CDR3 protein once, without DNA. The listing records approximately 100,000 distinct CDR3 sequences. The sample consisted of naive CXCR3+ CD8+ T cells from blood. The receptors originated from a human donor in good health. Some clones in this sample may be carry-over from other donors' samples. CDR3s include the opening cysteine and the closing phenylalanine or tryptophan. Each record gives: J gene, V gene, CDR3 protein.

TRBJ1-1 | TRBV28 | CASSPRTGRNTEAFF
TRBJ2-2 | TRBV7-2 | CASSLTYTGELFF
TRBJ2-1 | TRBV20-1 | CSALGGPYNEQFF
TRBJ2-1 | TRBV7-7 | CASSPSTGVEQFF
TRBJ2-7 | TRBV2 | CAREDRATYEQYF
TRBJ2-7 | TRBV7-2 | CASSSDSAYYEQYF
TRBJ2-7 | TRBV7-9 | CASSLGEFLHYEQYF
TRBJ2-7 | TRBV15 | CATSSETSGVYEQYF
TRBJ2-7 | TRBV20-1 | CSAEGRGLYEQYF
TRBJ2-1 | TRBV23-1 | CASSHPDREAYNEQFF
TRBJ2-7 | TRBV4-2 | CASSQGLADYEQYF
TRBJ2-7 | TRBV7-2 | CASSRGATYEQYF
TRBJ2-3 | TRBV28 | CASSSGTGEGDTQYF
TRBJ2-1 | TRBV7-6 | CASSPDVSSGYNEQFF
TRBJ2-3 | TRBV19 | CASGIEDTQYF
TRBJ1-2 | TRBV27 | CASSFGTGKYGYTF
TRBJ2-3 | TRBV7-6 | CASSSNPGRPSPTDTQYF
TRBJ2-1 | TRBV24-1 | CATSDAGLAGGNYNEQFF
TRBJ2-7 | TRBV5-8 | CASSLRMSGIYEQYF
TRBJ2-7 | TRBV6-5 | CASSPGGPQAYEQYF
TRBJ1-1 | TRBV7-9 | CASSLEAPNTEAFF
TRBJ2-7 | TRBV5-1 | CASSGDAGGYEQYF
TRBJ1-1 | TRBV10-3 | CAIRGTLEAFF
TRBJ1-1 | TRBV19 | CASTPRGQGGPRRDTEAFF
TRBJ2-7 | TRBV5-1 | CANYRDTSYEQYF
TRBJ2-3 | TRBV23-1 | CASSYTIRGGTDTQYF
TRBJ2-7 | TRBV20-1 | CSARGSGDYEQYF
TRBJ2-1 | TRBV7-9 | CASSPRDRGSNEQFF
TRBJ1-3 | TRBV7-2 | CASSPDGGGNTIYF
TRBJ1-4 | TRBV4-2 | CASSQVPNEKLFF
TRBJ2-7 | TRBV29-1 | CSVEGQSSYEQYF
TRBJ1-5 | TRBV20-1 | CSAREEGEFNQPQHF
TRBJ2-1 | TRBV12-5 | CASGLHLPRVNEQFF